A selection of T cell receptor beta chains follows, all from one sample in a study of cytomegalovirus exposure and HLA in healthy donors. Using immunoSEQ multiplex PCR, the repertoire was profiled, and TCRdb retains in-frame clones only, with some absent. Of some 170,000 clones in the sample, about 89% were seen once. Source material: PBMCs. Receptors were obtained from a man younger than 35 in good health and CMV-seropositive. The CDR3 runs from the conserved cysteine through the conserved F or W. Clone size is not always given. Where it is, it says once, few, many or a class for expanded clones.

V: TRBV7-9; size: NA; length: 14; J: TRBJ2-7; CDR3: CASSFQGMSYEQYF
V: TRBV6-4; size: NA; length: 13; J: TRBJ1-2; CDR3: CASSPGQGRGYTF
V: TRBV7-2; size: NA; length: 16; J: TRBJ2-1; CDR3: CASSLGSSGSYNEQFF
V: TRBV18; size: NA; length: 17; J: TRBJ2-1; CDR3: CASSPGLAGGYYNEQFF
V: TRBV7-2; size: few; length: 12; J: TRBJ2-7; CDR3: CASSRTGYEQYF
V: TRBV18; size: NA; length: 16; J: TRBJ1-2; CDR3: CASSPLRPGRDYGYTF
V: TRBV5-6; size: NA; length: 12; J: TRBJ1-2; CDR3: CASSYTGYGYTF
V: TRBV7-8; size: NA; length: 15; J: TRBJ1-4; CDR3: CASSPQARPNEKLFF
V: TRBV5-1; size: few; length: 12; J: TRBJ2-7; CDR3: CASSASSYEQYF
V: TRBV13; size: once; length: 16; J: TRBJ2-3; CDR3: CASSLGTSGITDTQYF
V: TRBV6-6; size: NA; length: 11; J: TRBJ2-7; CDR3: CASSSTYEQYF
V: TRBV28; size: NA; length: 14; J: TRBJ2-2; CDR3: CASRLTGNTGELFF
V: TRBV2; size: NA; length: 17; J: TRBJ2-2; CDR3: CARTGTRNPTNTGELFF
V: TRBV28; size: NA; length: 14; J: TRBJ2-7; CDR3: CASRGGTGGIEQYF
V: TRBV7-2; size: NA; length: 16; J: TRBJ2-5; CDR3: CASSLYSGRGIETQYF
V: TRBV6-1; size: NA; length: 15; J: TRBJ1-2; CDR3: CASSDGSDNLWGYTF
V: TRBV12-5; size: few; length: 14; J: TRBJ1-2; CDR3: CASGPGLEGYGYTF